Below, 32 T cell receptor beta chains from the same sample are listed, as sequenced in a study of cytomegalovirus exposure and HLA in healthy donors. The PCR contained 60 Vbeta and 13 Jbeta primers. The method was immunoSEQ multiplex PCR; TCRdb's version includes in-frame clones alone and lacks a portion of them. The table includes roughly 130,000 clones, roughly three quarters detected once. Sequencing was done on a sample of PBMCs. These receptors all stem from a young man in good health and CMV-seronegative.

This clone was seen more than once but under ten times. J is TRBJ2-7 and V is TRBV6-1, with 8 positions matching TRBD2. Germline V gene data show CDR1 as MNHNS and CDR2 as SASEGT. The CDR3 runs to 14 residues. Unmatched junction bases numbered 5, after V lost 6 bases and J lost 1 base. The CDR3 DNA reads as TGTGCCAGCAGGATAGCGGGATCGTCCTACGAGCAGTACGTC. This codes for CASRIAGSSYEQYV.

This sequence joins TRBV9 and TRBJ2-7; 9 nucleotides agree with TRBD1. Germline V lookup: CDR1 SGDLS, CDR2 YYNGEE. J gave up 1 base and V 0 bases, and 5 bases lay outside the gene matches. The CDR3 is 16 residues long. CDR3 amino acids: CASSVGTGGTSYEQYF. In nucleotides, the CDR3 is TGTGCCAGCAGCGTAGGAACAGGGGGCACGTCCTACGAGCAGTACTTC.

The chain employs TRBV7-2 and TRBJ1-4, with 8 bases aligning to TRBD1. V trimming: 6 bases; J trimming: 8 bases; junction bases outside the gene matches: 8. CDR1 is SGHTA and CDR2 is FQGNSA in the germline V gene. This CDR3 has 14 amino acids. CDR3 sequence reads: CASSKQGGTEKLFF. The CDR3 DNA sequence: TGTGCCAGCAGTAAACAGGGGGGAACGGAAAAACTGTTTTTT.

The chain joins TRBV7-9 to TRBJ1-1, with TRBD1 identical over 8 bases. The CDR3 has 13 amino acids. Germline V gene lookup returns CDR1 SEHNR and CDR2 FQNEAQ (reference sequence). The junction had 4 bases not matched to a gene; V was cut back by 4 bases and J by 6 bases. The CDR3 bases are TGTGCCAGCAGCTCGGACAGGGTCCCTGAAGCTTTCTTT. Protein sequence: CASSSDRVPEAFF.

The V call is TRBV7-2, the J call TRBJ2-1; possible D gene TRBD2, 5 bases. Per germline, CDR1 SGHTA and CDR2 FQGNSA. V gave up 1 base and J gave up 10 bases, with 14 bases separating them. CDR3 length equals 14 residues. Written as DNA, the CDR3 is TGTGCCAGCAGCTTAGGTTCGGGCTCGGGGGAGCAGTTCTTC. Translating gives CASSLGSGSGEQFF. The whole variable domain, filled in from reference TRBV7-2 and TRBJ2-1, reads GAGVSQSPSNKVTEKGKDVELRCDPISGHTALYWYRQSLGQGLEFLIYFQGNSAPDKSGLPSDRFSAERTGGSVSTLTIQRTQQEDSAVYLCASSLGSGSGEQFFGPGTRLTVL.

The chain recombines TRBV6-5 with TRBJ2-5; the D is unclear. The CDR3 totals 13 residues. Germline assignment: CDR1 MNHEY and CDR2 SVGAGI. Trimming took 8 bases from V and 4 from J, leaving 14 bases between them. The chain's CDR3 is CASALAASETQYF. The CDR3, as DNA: TGTGCCAGCGCTTTAGCAGCCTCAGAGACCCAGTACTTC.

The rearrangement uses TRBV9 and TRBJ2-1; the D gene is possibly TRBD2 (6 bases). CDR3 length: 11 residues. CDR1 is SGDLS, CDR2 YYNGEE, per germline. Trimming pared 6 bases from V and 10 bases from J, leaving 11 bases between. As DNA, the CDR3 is TGTGCCAGCAACAATGGGGGGGAGCAGTTCTTC. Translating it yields CASNNGGEQFF. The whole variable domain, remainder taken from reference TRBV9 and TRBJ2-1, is DSGVTQTPKHLITATGQRVTLRCSPRSGDLSVYWYQQSLDQGLQFLIQYYNGEERAKGNILERFSAQQFPDLHSELNLSSLELGDSALYFCASNNGGEQFFGPGTRLTVL.

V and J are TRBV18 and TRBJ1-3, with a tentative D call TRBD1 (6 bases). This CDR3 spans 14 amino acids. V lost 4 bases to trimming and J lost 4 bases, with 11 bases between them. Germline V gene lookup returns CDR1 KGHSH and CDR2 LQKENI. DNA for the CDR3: TGTGCCAGCTCACTTCCGGGACAAGGAAACACCATATATTTT. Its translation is CASSLPGQGNTIYF.

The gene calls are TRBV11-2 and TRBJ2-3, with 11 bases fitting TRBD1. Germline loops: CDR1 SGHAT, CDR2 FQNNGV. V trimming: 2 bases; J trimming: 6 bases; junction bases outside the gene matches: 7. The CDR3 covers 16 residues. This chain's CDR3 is CASSLRTGGSVDTQYF. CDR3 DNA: TGTGCCAGCAGCTTAAGGACAGGGGGCTCTGTGGATACGCAGTATTTT. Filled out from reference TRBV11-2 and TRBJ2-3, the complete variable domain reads EAGVAQSPRYKIIEKRQSVAFWCNPISGHATLYWYQQILGQGPKLLIQFQNNGVVDDSQLPKDRFSAERLKGVDSTLKIQPAKLEDSAVYLCASSLRTGGSVDTQYFGPGTRLTVL.

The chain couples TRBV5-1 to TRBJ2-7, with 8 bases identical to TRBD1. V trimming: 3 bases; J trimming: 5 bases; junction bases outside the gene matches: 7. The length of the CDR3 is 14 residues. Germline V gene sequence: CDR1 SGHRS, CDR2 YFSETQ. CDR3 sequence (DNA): TGCGCCAGCAGCTCCGGGACAGGTGTCCACGAGCAGTACTTC. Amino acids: CASSSGTGVHEQYF.

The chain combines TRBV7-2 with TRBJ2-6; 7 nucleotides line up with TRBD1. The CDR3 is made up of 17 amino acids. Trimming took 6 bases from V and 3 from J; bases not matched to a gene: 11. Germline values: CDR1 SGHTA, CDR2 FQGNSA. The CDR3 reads CASRISQGPRGANVLTF. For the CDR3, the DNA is TGTGCCAGCAGAATATCACAGGGGCCGCGTGGGGCCAACGTCCTGACTTTC.

The CDR3 here is CASSLLVAGLNTGELFF. CDR3 in DNA: TGTGCCAGCAGCTTGTTAGTAGCGGGCCTGAACACCGGGGAGCTGTTTTTT. The chain employs TRBV5-4 and TRBJ2-2; 7 positions match TRBD2. The J segment lost 1 base and the V segment lost 1 base, leaving 7 bases of the junction unmatched. CDR3 size: 17 residues. Germline V gives CDR1 SGHNT, CDR2 YYREEE (reference sequence).

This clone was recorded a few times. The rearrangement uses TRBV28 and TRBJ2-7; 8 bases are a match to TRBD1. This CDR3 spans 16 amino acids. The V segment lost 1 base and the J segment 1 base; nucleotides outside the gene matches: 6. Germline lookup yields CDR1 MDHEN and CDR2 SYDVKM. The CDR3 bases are TGTGCCAGCAGTTTATCCGGACAGGGCCGATCCTACGAGCAGTACTTC. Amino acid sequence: CASSLSGQGRSYEQYF.

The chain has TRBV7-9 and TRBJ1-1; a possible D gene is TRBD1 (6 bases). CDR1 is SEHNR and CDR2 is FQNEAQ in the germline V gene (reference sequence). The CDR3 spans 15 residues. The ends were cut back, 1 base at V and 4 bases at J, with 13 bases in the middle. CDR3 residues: CASSLGGRGTTEAFF. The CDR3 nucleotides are TGTGCCAGCAGCTTAGGGGGCAGGGGAACCACTGAAGCTTTCTTT.

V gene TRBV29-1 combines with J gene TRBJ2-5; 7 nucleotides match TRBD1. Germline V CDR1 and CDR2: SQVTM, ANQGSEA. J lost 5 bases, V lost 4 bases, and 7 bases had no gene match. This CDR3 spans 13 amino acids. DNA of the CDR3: TGCAGCGTTGGACTAAGGGGGCGGGAGACCCAGTACTTC. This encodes CSVGLRGRETQYF.

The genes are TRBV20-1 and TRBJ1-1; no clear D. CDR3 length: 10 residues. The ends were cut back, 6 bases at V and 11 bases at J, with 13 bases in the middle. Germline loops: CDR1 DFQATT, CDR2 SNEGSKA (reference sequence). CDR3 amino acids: CSANLGQAFF. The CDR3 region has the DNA TGCAGTGCCAACTTGGGCCAGGCTTTCTTT.

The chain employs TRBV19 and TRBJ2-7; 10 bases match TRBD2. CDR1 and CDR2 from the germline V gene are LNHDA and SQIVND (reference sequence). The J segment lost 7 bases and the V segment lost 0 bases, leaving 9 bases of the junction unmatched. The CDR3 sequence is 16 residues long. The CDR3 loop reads CASSIDLGLAGEEQYF. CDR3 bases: TGTGCCAGTAGTATAGATCTCGGGCTAGCGGGAGAGGAGCAGTACTTC.

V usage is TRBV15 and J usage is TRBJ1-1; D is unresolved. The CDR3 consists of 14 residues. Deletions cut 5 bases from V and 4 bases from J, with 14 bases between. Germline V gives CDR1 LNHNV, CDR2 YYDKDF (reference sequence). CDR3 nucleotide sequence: TGTGCCACCAGCCCTCGTAGAGGACTCACTGAAGCTTTCTTT. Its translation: CATSPRRGLTEAFF.

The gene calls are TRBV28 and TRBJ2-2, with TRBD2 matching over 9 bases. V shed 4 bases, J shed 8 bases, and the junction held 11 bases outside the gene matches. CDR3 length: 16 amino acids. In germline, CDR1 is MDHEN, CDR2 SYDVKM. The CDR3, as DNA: TGTGCCAGCAGTTACCCCGGGACTAGCCTCGGGGGGGAGCTGTTTTTT. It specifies CASSYPGTSLGGELFF.

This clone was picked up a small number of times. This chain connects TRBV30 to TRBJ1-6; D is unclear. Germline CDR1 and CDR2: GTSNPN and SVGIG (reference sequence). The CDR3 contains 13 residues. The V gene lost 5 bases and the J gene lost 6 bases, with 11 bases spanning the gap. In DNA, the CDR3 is TGTGCCTGGGGGCTTGCGCTTAATTCACCCCTCCACTTT. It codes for CAWGLALNSPLHF.

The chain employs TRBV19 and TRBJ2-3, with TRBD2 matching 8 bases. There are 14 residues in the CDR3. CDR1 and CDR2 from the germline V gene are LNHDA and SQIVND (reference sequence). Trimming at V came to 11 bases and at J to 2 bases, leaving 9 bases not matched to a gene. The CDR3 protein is CASSTSATTDTQYF. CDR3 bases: TGTGCCTCCTCGACTAGCGCCACCACAGATACGCAGTATTTT.

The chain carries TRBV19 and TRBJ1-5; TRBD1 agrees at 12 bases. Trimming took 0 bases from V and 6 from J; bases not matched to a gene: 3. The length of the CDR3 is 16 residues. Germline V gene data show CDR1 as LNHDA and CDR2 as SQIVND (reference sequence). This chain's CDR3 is CASSIDGTGGGQPQHF. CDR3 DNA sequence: TGTGCCAGTAGTATAGATGGGACAGGGGGCGGTCAGCCCCAGCATTTT.

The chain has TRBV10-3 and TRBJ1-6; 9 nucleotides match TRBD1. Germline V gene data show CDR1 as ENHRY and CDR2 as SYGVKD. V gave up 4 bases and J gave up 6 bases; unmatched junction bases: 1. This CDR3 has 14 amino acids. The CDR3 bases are TGTGCCATCAGTGGGGGACAGGGTAATTCACCCCTCCACTTT. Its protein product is CAISGGQGNSPLHF.

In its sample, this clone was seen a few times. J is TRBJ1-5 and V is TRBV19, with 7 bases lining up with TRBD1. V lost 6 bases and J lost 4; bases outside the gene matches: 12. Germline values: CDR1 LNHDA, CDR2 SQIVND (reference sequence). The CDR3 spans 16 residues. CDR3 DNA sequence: TGTGCCAGTAGCACAGGGTCGACAGGGCGGAATCAGCCCCAGCATTTT. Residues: CASSTGSTGRNQPQHF.

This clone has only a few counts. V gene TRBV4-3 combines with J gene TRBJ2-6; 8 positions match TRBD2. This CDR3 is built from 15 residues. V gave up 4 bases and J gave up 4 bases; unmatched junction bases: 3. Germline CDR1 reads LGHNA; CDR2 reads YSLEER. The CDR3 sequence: CASSRGGTGANVLTF. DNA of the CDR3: TGCGCCAGCAGCCGCGGGGGGACAGGGGCCAACGTCCTGACTTTC.

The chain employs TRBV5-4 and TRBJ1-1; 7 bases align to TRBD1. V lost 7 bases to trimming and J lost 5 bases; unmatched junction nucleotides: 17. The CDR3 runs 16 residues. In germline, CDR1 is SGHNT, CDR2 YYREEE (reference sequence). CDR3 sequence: CASSEGPKTGKTEAFF. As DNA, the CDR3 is TGTGCCAGCTCCGAAGGCCCCAAGACAGGGAAGACTGAAGCTTTCTTT. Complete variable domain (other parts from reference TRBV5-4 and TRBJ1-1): ETGVTQSPTHLIKTRGQQVTLRCSSQSGHNTVSWYQQALGQGPQFIFQYYREEENGRGNFPPRFSGLQFPNYSSELNVNALELDDSALYLCASSEGPKTGKTEAFFGQGTRLTVV.

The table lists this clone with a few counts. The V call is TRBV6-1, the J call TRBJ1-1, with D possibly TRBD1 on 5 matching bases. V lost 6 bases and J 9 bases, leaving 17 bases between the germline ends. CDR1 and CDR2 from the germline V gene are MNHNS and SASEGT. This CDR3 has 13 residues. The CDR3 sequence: CASSNLSGEQAFF. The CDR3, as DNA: TGTGCCAGCAGCAATCTTTCGGGGGAGCAAGCTTTCTTT.

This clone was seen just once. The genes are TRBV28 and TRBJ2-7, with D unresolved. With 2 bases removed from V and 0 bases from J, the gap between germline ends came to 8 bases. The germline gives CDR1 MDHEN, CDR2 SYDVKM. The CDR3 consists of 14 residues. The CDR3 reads CASSLKRRSYEQYF. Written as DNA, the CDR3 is TGTGCCAGCAGTTTAAAGCGTCGCTCCTACGAGCAGTACTTC.

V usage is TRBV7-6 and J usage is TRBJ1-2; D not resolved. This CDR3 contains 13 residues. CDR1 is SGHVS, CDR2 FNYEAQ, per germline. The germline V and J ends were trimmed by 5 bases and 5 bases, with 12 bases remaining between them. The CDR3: CASSQTESYGYTF. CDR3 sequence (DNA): TGTGCCAGCAGCCAAACTGAGTCTTATGGCTACACCTTC.

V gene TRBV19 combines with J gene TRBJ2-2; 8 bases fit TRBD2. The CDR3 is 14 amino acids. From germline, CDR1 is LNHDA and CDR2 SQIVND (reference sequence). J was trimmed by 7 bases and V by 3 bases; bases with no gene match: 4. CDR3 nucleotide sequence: TGTGCCAGTAGTATTTCCCTAGCGGGCGGGGAGCTGTTTTTT. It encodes CASSISLAGGELFF.

This CDR3 is CASSEWTTSGSGEQYF. CDR3 nucleotides: TGTGCCAGCAGTGAATGGACGACTAGCGGTAGCGGCGAGCAGTACTTC. This chain joins TRBV25-1 and TRBJ2-7, with TRBD2 matching 9 bases. Unmatched junction bases numbered 10, after V lost 1 base and J lost 6 bases. The germline gives CDR1 MGHDK, CDR2 SYGVNS. The CDR3 length is 16 residues.

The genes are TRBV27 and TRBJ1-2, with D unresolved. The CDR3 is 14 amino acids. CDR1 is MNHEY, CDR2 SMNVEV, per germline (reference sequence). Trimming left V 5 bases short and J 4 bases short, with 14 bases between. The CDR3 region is CASSDKPNGYGYTF. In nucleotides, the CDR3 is TGTGCCAGCAGTGATAAGCCAAACGGCTATGGCTACACCTTC.